This T cell receptor (beta chain) was sequenced in a study of T cells in Graves' hyperthyroidism and ophthalmopathy. Germline assignment: CDR1 SGHVS and CDR2 FQNEAQ. This CDR3 region has 15 residues. The V and J ends lost 5 bases and 1 base respectively, with 14 bases between them. Template material for amplifying TCR beta CDR3 regions consisted of RNA transcripts. First-round RT-PCR with HTBI primers amplified the TCR CDR3 region. TCRdb recomputed calls from the multiplex PCR reads with MiXCR, one row per CDR3 protein. The profile shows some 690,000 distinct CDR3 sequences, 17% of them singletons. This chain links TRBV7-8 with TRBJ1-1, with D tentatively TRBD1 (6 bases). The sample consisted of blood. This receptor was obtained from a man between 45 and 60 years old with Graves' hyperthyroidism. The CDR3 protein is CASSTNRVGNTEAFF. Here the CDR3 DNA reads TGTGCCAGCAGCACAAACAGGGTTGGGAACACTGAAGCTTTCTTT. The complete variable domain, with remaining parts taken from reference TRBV7-8 and TRBJ1-1, reads GAGVSQSPRYKVAKRGQDVALRCDPISGHVSLFWYQQALGQGPEFLTYFQNEAQLDKSGLPSDRFFAERPEGSVSTLKIQRTQQEDSAVYLCASSTNRVGNTEAFFGQGTRLTVV.